The T cell receptor beta chain under discussion was sequenced for a study of blood T cell repertoires in COVID-19. On the study more broadly: The origin of the acute and convalescent COVID-19 samples was the United States, Italy and Spain. The analysed material was cDNA or gDNA that came from T cells, B-cell-depleted T cells, or PBMCs.

The CDR3 extends over 14 amino acids. V trimming: 8 bases; J trimming: 5 bases; junction bases outside the gene matches: 8. The germline V gene encodes CDR1 MNHEY and CDR2 SVGAGI. How the authors handled the data: Scientists estimated how many nucleated cells there were by amplifying reference gene primers. TCRdb's copy holds only in-frame clones and misses some; the assay was immunoSEQ multiplex PCR. That table is the source of V, J and clone size, and D and trimming were worked out from the DNA. The table lists 200,000 to 250,000 clones, around 81% of them singletons. The specimen sequenced was peripheral blood. The receptor was isolated from a human donor in a cohort sampled during active COVID-19. V and J are TRBV6-5 and TRBJ2-1, with 8 bases that match TRBD2. The CDR3 DNA reads as TGTGCCAGCCGGGGGGGGGCATGGAACAATGAGCAGTTCTTC. Its protein product is CASRGGAWNNEQFF.